The next 3 T cell receptor beta chains were all read from a single sample in a study of control samples from healthy donors and cancer patients. The table came from immunoSEQ multiplex PCR; TCRdb's copy has only in-frame clones and leaves some out. The sample yields about 130,000 clones, approximately 90% seen once. The sequencing sample was made of blood. The receptor source for this set is a man in his forties in good health.

For the CDR3, the DNA is TGTGCCAGCAGCCTGAATGACAGGGTGAGGAAAGATACGCAGTATTTT. It is translated as CASSLNDRVRKDTQYF. The V call is TRBV5-6, the J call TRBJ2-3; 7 bases line up with TRBD1. Per germline, CDR1 SGHDT and CDR2 YYEEEE. The CDR3 loop spans 16 amino acids. The J segment lost 5 bases and the V segment lost 4 bases, leaving 13 bases of the junction unmatched.

The chain couples TRBV2 to TRBJ1-3, with TRBD1 as a possible D gene (6 bases). The CDR3 extends over 14 amino acids. V lost 5 bases to trimming and J lost 1 base, with 9 bases between them. Germline CDR1 reads SNHLY; CDR2 reads FYNNEI. CDR3 in amino acids: CASSLGGSGNTIYF. CDR3 nucleotide sequence: TGTGCCAGCAGTCTAGGGGGGTCTGGAAACACCATATATTTT.

This chain links TRBV7-2 with TRBJ1-1; D call uncertain. Germline V gives CDR1 SGHTA, CDR2 FQGNSA. V lost 2 bases to trimming and J lost 1 base, with 5 bases between them. The CDR3 covers 13 residues. The CDR3 region is CASSLWWNTEAFF. The CDR3 DNA follows: TGTGCCAGCAGCTTATGGTGGAACACTGAAGCTTTCTTT.